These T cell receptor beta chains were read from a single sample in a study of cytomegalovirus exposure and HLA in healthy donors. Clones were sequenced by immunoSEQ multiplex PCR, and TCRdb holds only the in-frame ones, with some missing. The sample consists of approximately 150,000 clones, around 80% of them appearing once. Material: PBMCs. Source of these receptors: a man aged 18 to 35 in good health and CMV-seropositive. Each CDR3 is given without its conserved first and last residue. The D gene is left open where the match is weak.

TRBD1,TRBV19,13,ATDEATGTRQPQH
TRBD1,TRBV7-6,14,ASSLTNNRGRTEAF
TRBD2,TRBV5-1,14,ASSWTSGRNTYEQY
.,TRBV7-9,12,ASSLANGGNGYT
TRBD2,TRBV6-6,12,ASQTSGNTDTQY
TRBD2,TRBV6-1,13,ALSGTSGIRETQY
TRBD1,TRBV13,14,ASSAGTGTGNSPLH
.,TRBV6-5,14,ASSYSVGGVHVEQF
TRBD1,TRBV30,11,AWSDAGGRGYT
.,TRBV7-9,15,ASSLDLGQMNTGELF
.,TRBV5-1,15,ASSLDISGGVNQPQH
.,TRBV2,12,ASSDGGYFYGYT
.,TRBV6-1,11,ASSPVTNTEAF
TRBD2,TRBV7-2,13,ASSPSGGRGDTQY
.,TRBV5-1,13,ASSLMPTSGEKLF
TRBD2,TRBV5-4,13,ATLPPGLAGNEQF
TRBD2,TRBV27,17,ASAFGGRGGLANYNEQF
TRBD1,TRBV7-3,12,ASSQTGGSYGYT
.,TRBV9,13,ASSARDTISYEQY
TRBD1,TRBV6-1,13,ASSGQGAPQETQY
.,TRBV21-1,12,ASSKEGCTDTQY
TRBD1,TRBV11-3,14,ASSFKQGTENQPQH
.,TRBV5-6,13,ASGRRVIRTDTQY
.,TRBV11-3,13,ASSLELPRQETQY
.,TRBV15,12,ATSRERGGDTQY
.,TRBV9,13,ASSVVASNTGELF
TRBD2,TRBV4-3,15,ASSQVLAGGRADTQY
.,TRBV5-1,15,ASSLAPGGISTDTQY
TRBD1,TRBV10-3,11,AISGDRGEKLF
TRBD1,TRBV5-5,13,ASSLRDRPTGELF
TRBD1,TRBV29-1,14,SVGAGGAAGANGLT